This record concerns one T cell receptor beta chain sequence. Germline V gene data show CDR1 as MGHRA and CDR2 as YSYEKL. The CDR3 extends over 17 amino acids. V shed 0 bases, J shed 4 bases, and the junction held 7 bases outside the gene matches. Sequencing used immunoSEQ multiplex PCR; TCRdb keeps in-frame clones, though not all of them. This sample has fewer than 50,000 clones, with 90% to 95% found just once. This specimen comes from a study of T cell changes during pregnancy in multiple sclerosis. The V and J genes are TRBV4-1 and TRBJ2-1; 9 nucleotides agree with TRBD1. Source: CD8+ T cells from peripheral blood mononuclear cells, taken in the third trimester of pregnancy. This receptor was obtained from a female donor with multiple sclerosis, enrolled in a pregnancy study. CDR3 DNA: TGCGCCAGCAGCCAAGAACGGGTGGGACAGGGTTACAATGAGCAGTTCTTC. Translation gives CASSQERVGQGYNEQFF.